Below, 19 T cell receptor beta chains from the same sample are listed, as sequenced in a study of cytomegalovirus exposure and HLA in healthy donors. Assay: immunoSEQ multiplex PCR; the TCRdb copy retains only in-frame clones and omits some. The sample carries 120,000 to 150,000 clones, 87% recorded once. The sample was PBMCs. The source is a man in his late teens or twenties in good health and CMV-seropositive.

This clone occurred once. V is TRBV15 and J is TRBJ2-1; D is ambiguous. Looked up from germline, CDR1 is LNHNV and CDR2 is YYDKDF (reference sequence). This CDR3 has 13 amino acids. The V and J ends lost 1 base and 8 bases respectively, with 9 bases between them. Here the CDR3 DNA reads TGTGCCACCAGCAGAGCTAGTCGCGATGAGCAGTTCTTC. Its translation is CATSRASRDEQFF.

V and J are TRBV29-1 and TRBJ1-3, with D unresolved. Germline lookup yields CDR1 SQVTM and CDR2 ANQGSEA. The CDR3 is made up of 13 amino acids. The V and J ends lost 4 bases and 0 bases respectively, with 7 bases between them. CDR3 loop: CSVGTGSGNTIYF. Written as DNA, the CDR3 is TGCAGCGTTGGCACGGGCTCTGGAAACACCATATATTTT.

The chain has TRBV7-2 and TRBJ2-7, with D hard to call. CDR1 SGHTA and CDR2 FQGNSA come from the germline V gene. V lost 2 bases and J lost 4, with 6 bases in between. This CDR3 has 12 amino acids. As DNA, the CDR3 is TGTGCCAGCAGCTTAATTAGTTACGAGCAGTACTTC. Its translation: CASSLISYEQYF.

This clone was counted only a few times. The chain combines TRBV5-1 with TRBJ2-1; 9 nucleotides align to TRBD1. The CDR3 loop spans 14 amino acids. Trimming removed 3 bases from V and 8 bases from J; junction bases left unmatched: 6. Germline loops: CDR1 SGHRS, CDR2 YFSETQ. DNA of the CDR3: TGCGCCAGCAGCTGGACAGGGGACGGGGATGAGCAGTTCTTC. It encodes CASSWTGDGDEQFF.

V is TRBV28 and J is TRBJ1-4, with 8 bases that match TRBD1. CDR1 is MDHEN, CDR2 SYDVKM, per germline. V was clipped by 5 bases and J by 8 bases; unmatched bases: 7. This CDR3 contains 14 residues. The chain's CDR3 is CASSQTGVVEKLFF. In DNA form, the CDR3 reads TGTGCCAGCAGTCAGACAGGGGTAGTGGAAAAACTGTTTTTT.

The V and J genes are TRBV6-1 and TRBJ1-3; the D gene is possibly TRBD1 (5 bases). V lost 7 bases to trimming and J lost 4 bases, with 14 bases between them. Germline CDR1 is MNHNS and CDR2 is SASEGT. CDR3 length: 14 amino acids. The CDR3 sequence: CASTKGSRGNTIYF. CDR3 bases: TGTGCCAGCACCAAGGGGTCTCGGGGAAACACCATATATTTT.

V and J are TRBV2 and TRBJ1-5, with D possibly being TRBD1 (6 bases). The V gene lost 7 bases and the J gene lost 6 bases, with 16 bases spanning the gap. CDR1 is SNHLY and CDR2 is FYNNEI in the germline V gene. The CDR3 extends over 14 amino acids. The CDR3 region has the DNA TGTGCCAGCAAAGGGGTGACAGGAATTCAGCCCCAGCATTTT. Translation gives CASKGVTGIQPQHF.

The rearrangement links TRBV9 to TRBJ1-1; no clear D gene. V shed 0 bases and J shed 0 bases, with 15 bases lying between them. Germline V CDR1 and CDR2: SGDLS, YYNGEE. The CDR3 runs to 17 residues. The CDR3 here is CASSVVPGSPMNTEAFF. CDR3 bases: TGTGCCAGCAGCGTAGTACCCGGGTCACCAATGAACACTGAAGCTTTCTTT.

V is TRBV2 and J is TRBJ1-2; 7 nucleotides match TRBD1. Losses at the gene ends were 6 bases for V and 0 bases for J; bases not matched to a gene: 10. CDR3 length equals 16 residues. Germline V gene sequence: CDR1 SNHLY, CDR2 FYNNEI. The CDR3 DNA reads TGTGCCAGCAGCCGCCGGACAGGCCTAACTAACTATGGCTACACCTTC. Translation: CASSRRTGLTNYGYTF.

This chain joins TRBV11-3 and TRBJ2-1, with 8 bases matching TRBD2. Germline trimming cut 5 bases from V and 7 bases from J; bases unmatched to any gene: 10. Germline V gene lookup returns CDR1 SGHNT and CDR2 YENEEA. The CDR3 spans 15 residues. The CDR3 reads CASSPGLAGGNEQFF. The CDR3 DNA reads as TGTGCCAGCAGCCCCGGACTAGCTGGAGGGAATGAGCAGTTCTTC. The full variable domain, completed using reference TRBV11-3 and TRBJ2-1, is EAGVVQSPRYKIIEKKQPVAFWCNPISGHNTLYWYLQNLGQGPELLIRYENEEAVDDSQLPKDRFSAERLKGVDSTLKIQPAELGDSAVYLCASSPGLAGGNEQFFGPGTRLTVL.

This chain connects TRBV6-1 to TRBJ1-4; no definite D call. The CDR3 sequence is 15 residues long. From germline, CDR1 is MNHNS and CDR2 SASEGT. The V gene lost 4 bases and the J gene lost 1 base, with 10 bases spanning the gap. This chain's CDR3 is CASSAYAVTNEKLFF. The CDR3 DNA reads TGTGCCAGCAGTGCCTACGCGGTAACTAATGAAAAACTGTTTTTT.

This clone was detected a few times. This rearrangement joins TRBV30 to TRBJ1-2; D gene ambiguous. From germline, CDR1 is GTSNPN and CDR2 SVGIG (reference sequence). The CDR3 consists of 13 residues. Trimming cost V 2 bases and J 4 bases, with 11 bases left between them. In DNA, the CDR3 is TGTGCCTGGAGTCACCTCAGTCTCTATGGCTACACCTTC. It specifies CAWSHLSLYGYTF. The full variable domain, its missing parts supplied by reference TRBV30 and TRBJ1-2, is SQTIHQWPATLVQPVGSPLSLECTVEGTSNPNLYWYRQAAGRGLQLLFYSVGIGQISSEVPQNLSASRPQDRQFILSSKKLLLSDSGFYLCAWSHLSLYGYTFGSGTRLTVV.

The chain uses TRBV12-5 and TRBJ1-3, with D perhaps matching TRBD1 (6 bases). This CDR3 has 17 amino acids. Germline V CDR1 and CDR2: LGHNT, FRNRAP. Trimming removed 11 bases at V and 0 bases at J, with 23 bases between. CDR3 protein: CAGERKQGLRSGNTIYF. In nucleotides, the CDR3 is TGTGCTGGGGAGAGGAAACAGGGCCTTCGCTCTGGAAACACCATATATTTT.

The genes are TRBV5-6 and TRBJ2-7; a weak D match, TRBD2 (7 bases). This CDR3 is built from 13 residues. Germline-derived CDR1 and CDR2 are SGHDT and YYEEEE. Trimming took off 6 bases at V and 5 bases at J, with 15 bases between the two ends. The CDR3 DNA reads as TGTGCCAGCAACCCCTGGGGGGGCAACGAGCAGTACTTC. Amino acids: CASNPWGGNEQYF.

This chain links TRBV18 with TRBJ1-6; the D is unclear. Trimming shortened V by 4 bases and J by 7 bases, and 5 bases separated the two germline ends. Germline V gene data show CDR1 as KGHSH and CDR2 as LQKENI. The CDR3 loop spans 12 amino acids. The DNA for the CDR3 is TGTGCCAGCTCACGGGCCAATTCACCCCTCCACTTT. It translates to CASSRANSPLHF.

The V and J genes are TRBV30 and TRBJ1-5, with 9 nucleotides matching TRBD1. The CDR3 has 14 residues. After removal of 2 bases from V and 6 bases from J, the junction contained 5 bases not matched to a gene. The germline gives CDR1 GTSNPN, CDR2 SVGIG (reference sequence). The CDR3, as DNA: TGTGCCTGGAGTCCGGGACAGGGAGGTCAGCCCCAGCATTTT. This encodes CAWSPGQGGQPQHF.

This chain links TRBV28 with TRBJ1-6, with D hard to call. This CDR3 is built from 18 residues. CDR1 is MDHEN, CDR2 SYDVKM, per germline. V lost 6 bases and J 4 bases, leaving 22 bases between the germline ends. DNA for the CDR3: TGTGCCAGCAGGAACCCCCCGGACTTCGCCGGGTATAATTCACCCCTCCACTTT. Its translation is CASRNPPDFAGYNSPLHF.

The rearrangement joins TRBV5-1 to TRBJ2-6; D is uncertain. The CDR3 is made up of 17 amino acids. The V gene's germline CDR1 is SGHRS and CDR2 YFSETQ. V lost 2 bases and J lost 0, with 12 bases in between. The CDR3 DNA follows: TGCGCCAGCAGCTTAGTAGTATTGTCCTCTGGGGCCAACGTCCTGACTTTC. Its protein is CASSLVVLSSGANVLTF.

The chain uses TRBV25-1 and TRBJ1-1, with TRBD1 matching 8 bases. Germline V gene sequence: CDR1 MGHDK, CDR2 SYGVNS. CDR3 length equals 16 residues. V trimming: 7 bases; J trimming: 0 bases; junction bases outside the gene matches: 10. As DNA, the CDR3 is TGTGCCAGCACCCCAACCGGGACAGGATTGAACACTGAAGCTTTCTTT. As protein: CASTPTGTGLNTEAFF.